These 32 T cell receptor beta chains share one sample of origin, sequenced in a study of blood T cell repertoires in COVID-19. Sequenced by immunoSEQ multiplex PCR; TCRdb stores in-frame clones only, minus some. The sample lists approximately 60,000 clones, almost 85% occurring once. Sequences were obtained from peripheral blood. The receptors derive from an elderly woman with acute or convalescent COVID-19.

The V gene is TRBV5-1, the J gene TRBJ1-1; TRBD1 matches at 7 bases. The CDR3 covers 13 residues. The junction had 2 bases not matched to a gene; V was cut back by 0 bases and J by 6 bases. Germline CDR1 and CDR2: SGHRS and YFSETQ. The CDR3 DNA reads TGCGCCAGCAGCTTGGGACAGGGTGCTGAAGCTTTCTTT. Protein: CASSLGQGAEAFF.

The CDR3 protein is CASSPGTAQETQYF. CDR3 bases: TGTGCCAGCAGCCCGGGGACAGCCCAAGAGACCCAGTACTTC. The rearrangement joins TRBV11-1 to TRBJ2-5; 7 bases are a match to TRBD1. Germline V CDR1 and CDR2: SGHAT, FQDESV (reference sequence). Trimming removed 5 bases from V and 1 base from J; junction bases left unmatched: 4. The length of the CDR3 is 14 residues.

The V gene is TRBV27, the J gene TRBJ1-3; 7 positions match TRBD1. CDR1 and CDR2 from the germline V gene are MNHEY and SMNVEV (reference sequence). This CDR3 is built from 14 residues. V gave up 5 bases and J gave up 3 bases; unmatched junction bases: 4. DNA for the CDR3: TGTGCCAGCAGTGAGGGGGCGCGTGGAAACACCATATATTTT. Its protein product is CASSEGARGNTIYF.

J is TRBJ2-4 and V is TRBV19; 8 bases match TRBD1. CDR1 and CDR2 from the germline V gene are LNHDA and SQIVND (reference sequence). The CDR3 covers 14 residues. V lost 5 bases to trimming and J lost 6 bases; unmatched junction nucleotides: 6. The CDR3 loop reads CASSWRDRRNIQYF. The CDR3 DNA reads as TGTGCCAGTAGTTGGAGGGACAGGAGAAACATTCAGTACTTC. Drawing the rest from reference TRBV19 and TRBJ2-4, the complete variable domain is DGGITQSPKYLFRKEGQNVTLSCEQNLNHDAMYWYRQDPGQGLRLIYYSQIVNDFQKGDIAEGYSVSREKKESFPLTVTSAQKNPTAFYLCASSWRDRRNIQYFGAGTRLSVL.

This rearrangement joins TRBV27 to TRBJ2-2; D remains unclear. V was pared by 6 bases and J by 4 bases, with 18 bases between. The CDR3 spans 16 residues. Germline V CDR1 and CDR2: MNHEY, SMNVEV (reference sequence). CDR3 region: CASSPPPQEFTGELFF. The CDR3 coding sequence is TGTGCCAGCAGCCCCCCCCCACAAGAATTCACCGGGGAGCTGTTTTTT.

The V call is TRBV5-1, the J call TRBJ2-5, with 9 bases that match TRBD1. With 1 base clipped from V and 10 bases from J, the junction kept 8 bases outside the gene matches. This CDR3 is built from 14 residues. Germline lookup yields CDR1 SGHRS and CDR2 YFSETQ. Here the CDR3 reads CASSLTGGYGGQYF. In DNA, the CDR3 is TGCGCCAGCAGCTTGACAGGGGGCTATGGTGGCCAGTACTTC.

The chain carries TRBV6-4 and TRBJ2-2, with D perhaps matching TRBD1 (6 bases). The CDR3 spans 16 residues. Germline lookup yields CDR1 MRHNA and CDR2 SNTAGT. With 6 bases removed from V and 3 bases from J, the gap between germline ends came to 17 bases. The CDR3 nucleotides read TGTGCCAGCAGCAGAAATCCCTCAGGGGACACCGGGGAGCTGTTTTTT. It specifies CASSRNPSGDTGELFF.

V and J are TRBV19 and TRBJ2-2, with D unresolved. This CDR3 has 14 amino acids. Trimming stripped 5 bases from V and 3 bases from J, with 10 bases between. CDR1 and CDR2 (germline): LNHDA, SQIVND (reference sequence). CDR3 in DNA: TGTGCCAGTAGTGTACTAAAGGACACCGGGGAGCTGTTTTTT. This translates into CASSVLKDTGELFF.

This clone appeared a single time. This chain links TRBV5-1 with TRBJ2-5; TRBD2 matches 13 bases. Germline V gene data show CDR1 as SGHRS and CDR2 as YFSETQ. The trim removed 4 bases at V and 5 bases at J, leaving 8 bases unmatched. CDR3 length equals 16 residues. The CDR3 region has the DNA TGCGCCAGCAGCCCCCGGACTAGCGGGGGAGTTGAGACCCAGTACTTC. As protein: CASSPRTSGGVETQYF.

J is TRBJ2-2 and V is TRBV11-2; 10 nucleotides line up with TRBD1. CDR1 is SGHAT, CDR2 FQNNGV, per germline. Unmatched junction bases numbered 8, after V lost 6 bases and J lost 7 bases. The CDR3 loop spans 15 amino acids. CDR3 coding DNA: TGTGCCAGCAGTCAGACAGGGGGCGCATACGGGGAGCTGTTTTTT. This gives the protein CASSQTGGAYGELFF.

The rearrangement links TRBV7-2 to TRBJ1-4; 10 bases match TRBD1. The CDR3 contains 16 residues. CDR1 is SGHTA and CDR2 is FQGNSA in the germline V gene. The V and J ends lost 5 bases and 8 bases, in that order; junction bases with no gene match: 11. In DNA, the CDR3 is TGTGCCAGCAGCGGCCGGGACAGGGGAGTCGGCGAAAAACTGTTTTTT. This codes for CASSGRDRGVGEKLFF.

The gene calls are TRBV28 and TRBJ1-6, with a possible D match to TRBD1 (6 bases). Trimming pared 5 bases from V and 2 bases from J, leaving 13 bases between. The CDR3 length is 16 residues. Germline V gives CDR1 MDHEN, CDR2 SYDVKM. CDR3: CASSPGGATYNSPLHF. The CDR3 nucleotides are TGTGCCAGCAGTCCCGGGGGGGCGACCTATAATTCACCCCTCCACTTT.

The J gene is TRBJ2-5, the V gene TRBV30; weak D call: TRBD2 (6 bases). This CDR3 comprises 12 residues. V lost 3 bases and J 5 bases, leaving 10 bases between the germline ends. The germline V gene has CDR1 GTSNPN and CDR2 SVGIG (reference sequence). In nucleotides, the CDR3 is TGTGCCTGGAGCGGGAGAGGGGAGACCCAGTACTTC. Its translation is CAWSGRGETQYF. The whole variable domain, filled in from reference TRBV30 and TRBJ2-5, reads SQTIHQWPATLVQPVGSPLSLECTVEGTSNPNLYWYRQAAGRGLQLLFYSVGIGQISSEVPQNLSASRPQDRQFILSSKKLLLSDSGFYLCAWSGRGETQYFGPGTRLLVL.

The V gene is TRBV19, the J gene TRBJ2-7; the D gene is possibly TRBD2 (5 bases). The CDR3 is 14 residues long. Germline CDR1 is LNHDA and CDR2 is SQIVND (reference sequence). V was trimmed by 4 bases and J by 2 bases, leaving 12 bases between them. This chain's CDR3 is CASSTRAGPYEQYF. The CDR3 DNA reads as TGTGCCAGTAGTACGCGGGCTGGACCCTACGAGCAGTACTTC.

This chain connects TRBV5-8 to TRBJ1-5, with a possible D match to TRBD1 (6 bases). Between the trimmed V and J ends, which lost 0 bases and 0 bases, there was a span of 7 bases. The CDR3 is 15 residues long. Germline V gene lookup returns CDR1 SGHTS and CDR2 YDEGEE. CDR3 sequence reads: CASSLGQVSNQPQHF. CDR3 bases: TGTGCCAGCAGCTTGGGACAGGTTAGCAATCAGCCCCAGCATTTT. The entire variable domain, with the rest obtained from reference TRBV5-8 and TRBJ1-5, is as follows: EAGVTQSPTHLIKTRGQQATLRCSPISGHTSVYWYQQALGLGLQFLLWYDEGEERNRGNFPPRFSGRQFPNYSSELNVNALELEDSALYLCASSLGQVSNQPQHFGDGTRLSIL.

This chain's CDR3 is CASTDYRGSGELFF. In DNA form, the CDR3 reads TGTGCCAGCACCGATTACAGGGGATCCGGGGAGCTGTTTTTT. The rearrangement joins TRBV11-2 to TRBJ2-2; 7 bases are a match to TRBD1. Per germline, CDR1 SGHAT and CDR2 FQNNGV. The CDR3 consists of 14 residues. V dropped 7 bases and J dropped 6; count of bases not matched to a gene: 8.

V usage is TRBV4-1 and J usage is TRBJ2-7, with a tentative D call TRBD2 (6 bases). The germline gives CDR1 MGHRA, CDR2 YSYEKL. CDR3 length: 18 residues. Trimming left V 1 base short and J 6 bases short, with 25 bases between. The CDR3 sequence: CASSQGHLGRMGMGEQYF. The CDR3 bases are TGCGCCAGCAGCCAAGGGCACCTTGGGAGGATGGGAATGGGCGAGCAGTACTTC.

The V and J genes are TRBV24-1 and TRBJ1-5, with D possibly being TRBD1 (5 bases). The ends were cut back, 2 bases at V and 3 bases at J, with 7 bases in the middle. CDR1 KGHDR and CDR2 SFDVKD come from the germline V gene. The CDR3 is 14 residues long. The CDR3 DNA reads TGTGCCACCAGTGATTCAGGGAACAATCAGCCCCAGCATTTT. Encoded protein: CATSDSGNNQPQHF.

The genes are TRBV7-9 and TRBJ2-2; 7 nucleotides align to TRBD1. Trimming at V came to 3 bases and at J to 4 bases, leaving 8 bases not matched to a gene. This CDR3 spans 16 amino acids. Germline lookup yields CDR1 SEHNR and CDR2 FQNEAQ (reference sequence). CDR3 bases: TGTGCCAGCAGCTTTTCGCAGGGGGTTCCCACCGGGGAGCTGTTTTTT. Its protein product is CASSFSQGVPTGELFF.

This chain joins TRBV3-1 (or the pseudogene TRBV3-2) and TRBJ2-5, with 8 positions matching TRBD2. The CDR3 contains 15 residues. Unmatched junction bases numbered 12, after V lost 8 bases and J lost 4 bases. Germline CDR1 reads LGHDT; CDR2 reads YNNKEL (reference sequence). In DNA, the CDR3 is TGTGCCAGCCGAAATTTAGCGGGACATCGAGAGACCCAGTACTTC. This translates into CASRNLAGHRETQYF.

The rearrangement joins TRBV7-9 to TRBJ2-5; 7 bases are a match to TRBD1. The CDR3 spans 17 residues. Germline CDR1 SEHNR, CDR2 FQNEAQ (reference sequence). The J segment lost 0 bases and the V segment lost 5 bases, leaving 12 bases of the junction unmatched. The DNA of the CDR3 is TGTGCCAGCAGCCAAGGTGCCGGGACAGCGTACCAAGAGACCCAGTACTTC. Translating it yields CASSQGAGTAYQETQYF.

This rearrangement joins TRBV10-1 to TRBJ2-7; D not resolved. Trimming cost V 10 bases and J 5 bases, with 15 bases left between them. The CDR3 runs 12 residues. Germline V gene lookup returns CDR1 WNHNN and CDR2 SYGVQD (reference sequence). The CDR3 loop reads CANKTPWDEQYF. The DNA of the CDR3 is TGCGCCAACAAGACACCTTGGGACGAGCAGTACTTC.

The chain employs TRBV2 and TRBJ1-4; the match to TRBD1 covers 7 bases. The V and J ends lost 6 bases and 3 bases, in that order; junction bases with no gene match: 4. Germline CDR1 reads SNHLY; CDR2 reads FYNNEI. This CDR3 has 14 amino acids. In DNA form, the CDR3 reads TGTGCCAGCAGGACAGGGCCCTCTAATGAAAAACTGTTTTTT. Translated, it gives CASRTGPSNEKLFF. Based on the CDR3 plus reference TRBV2 and TRBJ1-4, the full variable domain is EPEVTQTPSHQVTQMGQEVILRCVPISNHLYFYWYRQILGQKVEFLVSFYNNEISEKSEIFDDQFSVERPDGSNFTLKIRSTKLEDSAMYFCASRTGPSNEKLFFGSGTQLSVL.

The rearrangement joins TRBV1 to TRBJ2-3; TRBD2 is the table's D call, not checked against the DNA. TRBV1 is a documented pseudogene. This CDR3 contains 12 residues. The CDR3 nucleotides read TGCACCAGCAGCCAAGACGGTCCTGCGGAGTATTTT. Translating gives CTSSQDGPAEYF.

The chain carries TRBV19 and TRBJ1-2; 10 bases map to TRBD1. The CDR3 covers 15 residues. Germline V gives CDR1 LNHDA, CDR2 SQIVND (reference sequence). The junction had 11 bases not matched to a gene; V was cut back by 7 bases and J by 6 bases. The DNA for the CDR3 is TGTGCCAGTAATACGGCGGGACAGGGGTTCGATGGCTACACCTTC. Its translation: CASNTAGQGFDGYTF. The entire variable domain, with the rest obtained from reference TRBV19 and TRBJ1-2, is as follows: DGGITQSPKYLFRKEGQNVTLSCEQNLNHDAMYWYRQDPGQGLRLIYYSQIVNDFQKGDIAEGYSVSREKKESFPLTVTSAQKNPTAFYLCASNTAGQGFDGYTFGSGTRLTVV.

The chain has TRBV2 and TRBJ1-5; a possible D gene is TRBD1 (5 bases). With 6 bases removed from V and 2 bases from J, the gap between germline ends came to 14 bases. Germline CDR1 SNHLY, CDR2 FYNNEI. This CDR3 has 15 amino acids. This CDR3 is CASRMEGRGNQPQHF. In DNA, the CDR3 is TGTGCCAGCAGAATGGAGGGGCGAGGCAATCAGCCCCAGCATTTT.

This clone has only one observation. The chain recombines TRBV27 with TRBJ2-1; tentatively, D is TRBD2 (6 bases). CDR3 length: 15 amino acids. CDR1 and CDR2 (germline): MNHEY, SMNVEV (reference sequence). Trimming shortened V by 4 bases and J by 3 bases, and 13 bases separated the two germline ends. The CDR3 reads CASSSGLKVYNEQFF. The CDR3 coding sequence is TGTGCCAGCAGTTCGGGACTCAAAGTCTACAATGAGCAGTTCTTC.

The J gene is TRBJ1-3, the V gene TRBV2; tentatively, D is TRBD1 (5 bases). The CDR3 is 15 residues long. Looked up from germline, CDR1 is SNHLY and CDR2 is FYNNEI. The V gene lost 6 bases and the J gene lost 2 bases, with 14 bases spanning the gap. CDR3 nucleotides: TGTGCCAGCAGAGCCCTCGGGGGAGCTGGAAACACCATATATTTT. It translates to CASRALGGAGNTIYF.

V usage is TRBV29-1 and J usage is TRBJ2-1; D call uncertain. From germline, CDR1 is SQVTM and CDR2 ANQGSEA. V gave up 3 bases and J gave up 3 bases, with 6 bases separating them. This CDR3 region has 12 residues. CDR3 protein: CSVDSNYNEQFF. Here the CDR3 DNA reads TGCAGCGTTGATTCCAACTACAATGAGCAGTTCTTC.

The V call is TRBV18, the J call TRBJ2-5, with 7 bases that match TRBD1. Germline loops: CDR1 KGHSH, CDR2 LQKENI. CDR3 length: 13 residues. V lost 1 base and J lost 7; bases outside the gene matches: 3. This CDR3 is CASSPQGGATQYF. DNA of the CDR3: TGTGCCAGCTCACCACAAGGGGGCGCGACCCAGTACTTC.

This clone has a handful of counts. This sequence joins TRBV5-1 and TRBJ2-7, with a tentative D call TRBD1 (5 bases). There are 14 residues in the CDR3. Germline V lookup: CDR1 SGHRS, CDR2 YFSETQ. V was shortened by 0 bases and J by 2 bases, with 9 bases between the two germline ends. CDR3 nucleotide sequence: TGCGCCAGCAGCTTGGTACAGGCGACCTACGAGCAGTACTTC. The encoded protein is CASSLVQATYEQYF. Combining the CDR3 with reference TRBV5-1 and TRBJ2-7 gives the whole variable domain KAGVTQTPRYLIKTRGQQVTLSCSPISGHRSVSWYQQTPGQGLQFLFEYFSETQRNKGNFPGRFSGRQFSNSRSEMNVSTLELGDSALYLCASSLVQATYEQYFGPGTRLTVT.

This rearrangement joins TRBV14 to TRBJ2-7, with a possible D match to TRBD1 (6 bases). The CDR3 sequence is 16 residues long. V dropped 0 bases and J dropped 7 bases, with 19 bases sitting between them. Germline V gene data show CDR1 as SGHDN and CDR2 as FVKESK. Written as DNA, the CDR3 is TGTGCCAGCAGCCAAGATCAGGGCATCCGAGGGGGTGAGCAGTACTTC. It yields the protein CASSQDQGIRGGEQYF.